This T cell receptor beta chain stems from a study of blood T cell repertoires in COVID-19. Study background: PBMCs, B-cell-depleted T cells, or T cells provided the cDNA or gDNA that made up the material.

Trimming removed 4 bases at V and 10 bases at J, with 10 bases between. The V gene's germline CDR1 is SGHRS and CDR2 YFSETQ. CDR3 length: 11 amino acids. Authors' data handling: From reference gene primer amplification, estimates of nucleated cell counts were derived. Assay used: immunoSEQ multiplex PCR; TCRdb lists only in-frame clones, some missing. That table supplies the V and J calls and clone size; D and trimming were determined from the DNA. The sample lists 95,000 to 150,000 clones, 88% occurring once. The sequence was obtained from a woman aged 45 to 65 with active or convalescent COVID-19. The specimen was peripheral blood. This chain connects TRBV5-1 to TRBJ2-3, with D perhaps matching TRBD2 (5 bases). The CDR3 bases are TGCGCCAGCAGCCTGGCAGCGGCGCAGTATTTT. Translating gives CASSLAAAQYF.